These 27 T cell receptor beta chains originate from one sample sequenced in a study of blood T cells in healthy people across ages. The use of a sample-barcoded 5' primer and a J-beta primer mix characterized a second PCR of roughly 6 to 11 cycles. One entry per CDR3 protein results from TCRdb running MiXCR on the 5' RACE reads. Of just under 900,000 distinct CDR3 sequences in the sample, about 30% were seen once. The sample was blood. These receptors came from a woman older than 75 in good health.

This clonotype was recorded many times. The chain uses TRBV7-6 and TRBJ2-5, with 9 bases that match TRBD2. J gave up 3 bases and V 4 bases, and 3 bases lay outside the gene matches. CDR3 length: 14 amino acids. Germline-derived CDR1 and CDR2 are SGHVS and FNYEAQ. The chain's CDR3 is CASSYSGGKETQYF. For the CDR3, the DNA is TGTGCCAGCAGCTACAGCGGGGGGAAAGAGACCCAGTACTTC.

This clonotype was counted ten times or more. V gene TRBV6-6 combines with J gene TRBJ2-3; D is perhaps TRBD1 (6 bases). CDR3 size: 15 residues. Trimming stripped 6 bases from V and 2 bases from J, with 15 bases between. The germline CDR1 and CDR2 sequences are MNHNY and SVGAGI (reference sequence). CDR3: CASSPRGGATDTQYF. As DNA, the CDR3 is TGTGCCAGCAGCCCCAGGGGCGGAGCCACAGATACGCAGTATTTT.

The chain employs TRBV7-2 and TRBJ2-7, with 16 bases that match TRBD2. The germline CDR1 and CDR2 sequences are SGHTA and FQGNSA. CDR3 length: 16 residues. V trimming: 4 bases; J trimming: 10 bases; junction bases outside the gene matches: 10. The CDR3 loop reads CASSSGLAGGSGAQYF. The CDR3 bases are TGTGCCAGCAGCTCGGGACTAGCGGGGGGGTCAGGGGCCCAGTACTTC.

This clonotype occurred many times. The chain uses TRBV29-1 and TRBJ1-2; 8 nucleotides match TRBD1. The V gene end was trimmed by 7 bases and the J gene end by 4 bases; junction bases not matched to a gene: 11. Per germline, CDR1 SQVTM and CDR2 ANQGSEA. CDR3 length equals 14 residues. The CDR3 sequence: CSAAETGAGYGYTF. The CDR3 DNA reads TGCAGCGCTGCCGAGACAGGGGCGGGCTATGGCTACACCTTC. The complete variable domain, with remaining parts taken from reference TRBV29-1 and TRBJ1-2, reads SAVISQKPSRDICQRGTSLTIQCQVDSQVTMMFWYRQQPGQSLTLIATANQGSEATYESGFVIDKFPISRPNLTFSTLTVSNMSPEDSSIYLCSAAETGAGYGYTFGSGTRLTVV.

This clonotype was picked up many times. V and J are TRBV5-6 and TRBJ2-1, with 12 positions matching TRBD2. CDR3 length: 18 residues. Germline CDR1 reads SGHDT; CDR2 reads YYEEEE. V shed 4 bases, J shed 0 bases, and the junction held 8 bases outside the gene matches. The CDR3 DNA follows: TGTGCCAGCAGCCTGGGACTAGCGGGTAGGACCTCCTACAATGAGCAGTTCTTC. The encoded protein is CASSLGLAGRTSYNEQFF. Full variable domain (missing parts from reference TRBV5-6 and TRBJ2-1): DAGVTQSPTHLIKTRGQQVTLRCSPKSGHDTVSWYQQALGQGPQFIFQYYEEEERQRGNFPDRFSGHQFPNYSSELNVNALLLGDSALYLCASSLGLAGRTSYNEQFFGPGTRLTVL.

This clonotype was recorded at least ten times. The V and J genes are TRBV3-1 and TRBJ2-5; 14 bases match TRBD2. With 6 bases clipped from V and 3 bases from J, the junction kept 3 bases outside the gene matches. The CDR3 has 15 residues. Germline V gene sequence: CDR1 LGHDT, CDR2 YNNKEL (reference sequence). Here the CDR3 DNA reads TGTGCCAGCAGGAGACTAGCGGGGGGGAAAGAGACCCAGTACTTC. Protein sequence: CASRRLAGGKETQYF.

This clonotype showed up many times. The rearrangement links TRBV4-3 to TRBJ2-3; perhaps D is TRBD1 or TRBD2 (5 bases each). Germline-derived CDR1 and CDR2 are LGHNA and YSLEER. The V end lost 6 bases, the J end lost 2 bases, and 15 bases lay between the germline ends. This CDR3 is 15 amino acids long. This CDR3 reads CASSSGTLHTDTQYF. CDR3 DNA: TGCGCCAGCAGTTCCGGGACGCTCCACACAGATACGCAGTATTTT.

This clonotype was recorded many times. The chain employs TRBV12-3 or TRBV12-4 and TRBJ2-1, with 14 positions matching TRBD2. The CDR3 is 16 amino acids. The V segment lost 4 bases and the J segment 8 bases; nucleotides outside the gene matches: 7. The CDR3 bases are TGTGCCAGCAGTTCCCGGACTAGCGGGGGGTCGTATGAGCAGTTCTTC. This sequence encodes CASSSRTSGGSYEQFF.

This clonotype appeared a few times. The chain links TRBV6-1 to TRBJ2-5, with 7 nucleotides matching TRBD2. Germline CDR1 reads MNHNS; CDR2 reads SASEGT. The ends lost 0 bases at V and 11 bases at J; junction bases unmatched: 18. The CDR3 is 17 amino acids. CDR3 nucleotide sequence: TGTGCCAGCAGTGAAGCGCTCGCTGGGGGGGTCTACAATGAGCAGTACTTC. It is translated as CASSEALAGGVYNEQYF.

This clonotype has at least ten counts. V usage is TRBV12-3 or TRBV12-4 and J usage is TRBJ1-2, with D uncertain. V lost 6 bases, J lost 4 bases, and 15 bases lay in between. The CDR3 consists of 14 residues. CDR3 residues: CASRTSGRTYGYTF. CDR3 coding DNA: TGTGCCAGCAGGACAAGCGGGCGGACCTATGGCTACACCTTC.

This clonotype was observed many times. The J gene is TRBJ2-3, the V gene TRBV4-3; no definite D call. The V gene lost 0 bases and the J gene lost 4 bases, with 14 bases spanning the gap. The CDR3 runs to 16 residues. In germline, CDR1 is LGHNA, CDR2 YSLEER. The CDR3 protein is CASSQDNGFGADTQYF. The CDR3 nucleotides are TGCGCCAGCAGCCAAGATAACGGGTTTGGGGCAGATACGCAGTATTTT.

This clonotype was detected many times. This rearrangement joins TRBV7-2 to TRBJ2-7; D perhaps matches TRBD1 (5 bases). Germline CDR1 and CDR2: SGHTA and FQGNSA. V was trimmed by 7 bases and J by 3 bases, leaving 10 bases between them. This CDR3 is built from 12 residues. Here the CDR3 DNA reads TGTGCCAGCACCAACCAGGGCTACGAGCAGTACTTC. It encodes CASTNQGYEQYF.

The chain couples TRBV24-1 to TRBJ2-3; D may match TRBD1 or TRBD2 (5 bases each). The CDR3 is 13 amino acids. Deletions cut 12 bases from V and 0 bases from J, with 12 bases between. The germline gives CDR1 KGHDR, CDR2 SFDVKD. The CDR3: CAVRDHSTDTQYF. The CDR3 DNA sequence: TGTGCCGTCCGGGACCATAGCACAGATACGCAGTATTTT.

This clonotype was found many times. The CDR3 region is CATSRIPGTGVSGYTF. CDR3 in DNA: TGTGCCACCAGCAGAATCCCCGGGACAGGGGTATCCGGCTACACCTTC. The chain is built from TRBV15 and TRBJ1-2, with TRBD1 matching over 10 bases. The J segment lost 8 bases and the V segment lost 2 bases, leaving 11 bases of the junction unmatched. This CDR3 region has 16 residues. CDR1 is LNHNV, CDR2 YYDKDF, per germline (reference sequence).

This clonotype was recorded at least ten times. The chain links TRBV4-1 to TRBJ2-5; tentatively, D is TRBD1 (6 bases). V lost 5 bases to trimming and J lost 5 bases, with 24 bases between them. The CDR3 contains 17 residues. Germline CDR1 MGHRA, CDR2 YSYEKL. CDR3 sequence: CASSETGPPGSKETQYF. The CDR3 nucleotides read TGCGCCAGCAGCGAGACAGGACCCCCTGGTTCAAAGGAGACCCAGTACTTC.

This clonotype was seen a few times. V gene TRBV25-1 combines with J gene TRBJ2-2; 7 bases align to TRBD1. V shed 4 bases, J shed 4 bases, and the junction held 6 bases outside the gene matches. Per the germline V gene, CDR1 is MGHDK and CDR2 is SYGVNS. This CDR3 has 15 residues. This CDR3 is CASSVPGQSTGELFF. The DNA of the CDR3 is TGTGCCAGCAGTGTTCCGGGACAGAGCACCGGGGAGCTGTTTTTT.

This clonotype was picked up many times. The V call is TRBV30, the J call TRBJ2-3; the match to TRBD1 covers 7 bases. Germline loops: CDR1 GTSNPN, CDR2 SVGIG (reference sequence). The CDR3 is 10 residues long. CDR3 DNA sequence: TGTGCAGGGGGCGCAGATACGCAGTATTTT. This sequence encodes CAGGADTQYF. The complete variable domain, with remaining parts taken from reference TRBV30 and TRBJ2-3, reads SQTIHQWPATLVQPVGSPLSLECTVEGTSNPNLYWYRQAAGRGLQLLFYSVGIGQISSEVPQNLSASRPQDRQFILSSKKLLLSDSGFYLCAGGADTQYFGPGTRLTVL.

The genes are TRBV24-1 and TRBJ1-1; D is ambiguous. CDR1 and CDR2 from the germline V gene are KGHDR and SFDVKD. Trimming left V 7 bases short and J 3 bases short, with 11 bases between. There are 13 residues in the CDR3. CDR3 nucleotides: TGTGCCACCAGAGGAGGTACGTACACTGAAGCTTTCTTT. Amino acid sequence: CATRGGTYTEAFF.

This clonotype was observed a few times. The chain couples TRBV6-5 to TRBJ1-3; D gene unclear. The CDR3 sequence is 14 residues long. V lost 6 bases to trimming and J lost 7 bases, with 16 bases between them. Germline assignment: CDR1 MNHEY and CDR2 SVGAGI. DNA of the CDR3: TGTGCCAGCAGCCAAACAAGTTTTGAGAACACCATATATTTT. Encoded protein: CASSQTSFENTIYF.

The DNA for the CDR3 is TGTGCCAGCAGTATAAACCCGACCCCAAACACTGAAGCTTTCTTT. Its translation is CASSINPTPNTEAFF. V gene TRBV6-2 or TRBV6-3 combines with J gene TRBJ1-1, with unresolved D. Deletions cut 5 bases from V and 2 bases from J, with 15 bases between. Germline values: CDR1 MNHEY, CDR2 SVGEGT. This CDR3 spans 15 amino acids.

This clonotype is a singleton in its sample. The chain couples TRBV6-2 or TRBV6-3 to TRBJ2-2, with TRBD2 identical over 10 bases. V dropped 6 bases and J dropped 3; count of bases not matched to a gene: 7. CDR1 and CDR2 (germline): MNHEY, SVGEGT. The CDR3 contains 16 residues. The CDR3 DNA sequence: TGTGCCAGCAGCCTAGCTAGCGGGGGATACACCGGGGAGCTGTTTTTT. Amino acid sequence: CASSLASGGYTGELFF.

Regarding this clonotype: One junction end disagrees with the germline gene, perhaps due to a read error. The V gene is TRBV30, the J gene TRBJ2-1, with D tentatively TRBD1 (5 bases). CDR1 and CDR2 (germline): GTSNPN, SVGIG (reference sequence). The CDR3 extends over 14 amino acids. The CDR3 here is CAWSVGRAHNGQFF. For the CDR3, the DNA is TGTGCCTGGAGTGTAGGCAGGGCCCACAATGGGCAGTTCTTC.

This clonotype was recorded many times. J is TRBJ2-1 and V is TRBV7-9; 9 bases line up with TRBD2. Looked up from germline, CDR1 is SEHNR and CDR2 is FQNEAQ (reference sequence). The CDR3 extends over 16 amino acids. V lost 8 bases to trimming and J lost 2 bases; unmatched junction nucleotides: 10. The CDR3 DNA sequence: TGTGCCAGCCTTCAAGGCGGGGGGGCCCCCTACAATGAGCAGTTCTTC. This translates into CASLQGGGAPYNEQFF.

The rearrangement joins TRBV7-9 to TRBJ1-1; D is ambiguous. V dropped 7 bases and J dropped 0 bases, with 9 bases sitting between them. The CDR3 length is 13 residues. Looked up from germline, CDR1 is SEHNR and CDR2 is FQNEAQ (reference sequence). CDR3 in amino acids: CASTGRMNTEAFF. For the CDR3, the DNA is TGTGCCAGCACCGGACGGATGAACACTGAAGCTTTCTTT.

This clonotype showed up many times. This rearrangement joins TRBV6-6 to TRBJ2-7, with a tentative D call TRBD1 (6 bases). From germline, CDR1 is MNHNY and CDR2 SVGAGI (reference sequence). V dropped 6 bases and J dropped 5 bases, with 14 bases sitting between them. This CDR3 comprises 13 residues. The CDR3 sequence: CASRPNYRDEQYF. In DNA, the CDR3 is TGTGCCAGCAGGCCAAACTACAGGGACGAGCAGTACTTC.

This clonotype came up many times. The chain employs TRBV11-2 and TRBJ1-4; D not resolved. Germline V gives CDR1 SGHAT, CDR2 FQNNGV. The V gene lost 1 base and the J gene lost 8 bases, with 8 bases spanning the gap. CDR3 length: 13 amino acids. The CDR3 DNA reads as TGTGCCAGCAGCTTAGGGGTTGGGGAAAAACTGTTTTTT. Translation gives CASSLGVGEKLFF. Full variable domain (rest looked up from reference TRBV11-2 and TRBJ1-4): EAGVAQSPRYKIIEKRQSVAFWCNPISGHATLYWYQQILGQGPKLLIQFQNNGVVDDSQLPKDRFSAERLKGVDSTLKIQPAKLEDSAVYLCASSLGVGEKLFFGSGTQLSVL.

The CDR3 reads CASGGGQGGTEAFF. DNA of the CDR3: TGTGCCAGCGGCGGAGGGCAGGGAGGAACTGAAGCTTTCTTT. V is TRBV3-1 and J is TRBJ1-1, with a tentative D call TRBD1 (5 bases). There are 14 residues in the CDR3. Germline CDR1 reads LGHDT; CDR2 reads YNNKEL (reference sequence). Trimming cost V 8 bases and J 5 bases, with 18 bases left between them.